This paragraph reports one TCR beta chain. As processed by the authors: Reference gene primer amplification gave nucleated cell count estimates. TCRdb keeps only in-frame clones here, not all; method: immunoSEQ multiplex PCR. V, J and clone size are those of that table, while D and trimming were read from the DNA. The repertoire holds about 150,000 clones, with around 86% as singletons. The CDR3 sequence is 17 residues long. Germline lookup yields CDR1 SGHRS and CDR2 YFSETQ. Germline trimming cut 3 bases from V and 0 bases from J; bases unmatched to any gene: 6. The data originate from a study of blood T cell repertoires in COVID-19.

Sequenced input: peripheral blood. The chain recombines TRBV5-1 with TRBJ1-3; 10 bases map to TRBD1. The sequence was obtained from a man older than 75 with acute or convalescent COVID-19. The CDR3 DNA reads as TGCGCCAGCAGCTATTGGACAGGGGGTAACTCTGGAAACACCATATATTTT. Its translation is CASSYWTGGNSGNTIYF.